The 9 T cell receptor beta chains in this list originate from one sample, sequenced in a study of shared T cell receptors in the human thymus. Measured with immunoSEQ multiplex PCR; TCRdb has only the in-frame clones, and not every one. The sample shows fewer than 700,000 clones, 88% of them seen only once. These sequences were also reported in another study, on human thymus T cells.

Sequences were obtained from thymocytes. These receptors all come from a boy younger than two with a congenital heart defect.

V usage is TRBV27 and J usage is TRBJ2-7; no firm D call. V lost 6 bases, J lost 2 bases, and 11 bases lay in between. CDR1 MNHEY and CDR2 SMNVEV come from the germline V gene (reference sequence). There are 13 residues in the CDR3. DNA of the CDR3: TGTGCCAGCAGCCCCTTAGAGGCCTACGAGCAGTACTTC. This gives the protein CASSPLEAYEQYF.

The chain couples TRBV2 to TRBJ2-7; TRBD1 might be the D (5 bases). Trimming cost V 9 bases and J 2 bases, with 11 bases left between them. This CDR3 region has 12 residues. Per germline, CDR1 SNHLY and CDR2 FYNNEI. CDR3 residues: CASRGSTYEQYF. CDR3 nucleotide sequence: TGTGCCAGTAGGGGATCAACCTACGAGCAGTACTTC.

The rearrangement joins TRBV29-1 to TRBJ2-7, with D maybe TRBD2 (5 bases). The ends were cut back, 3 bases at V and 5 bases at J, with 23 bases in the middle. The CDR3 consists of 16 residues. Germline CDR1 SQVTM, CDR2 ANQGSEA. This CDR3 is CSVEDSMRVGGHEQYF. CDR3 bases: TGCAGCGTTGAGGATTCGATGCGCGTCGGAGGCCACGAGCAGTACTTC.

The J gene is TRBJ2-7, the V gene TRBV6-1; D possibly corresponds to TRBD1 (5 bases). This CDR3 has 14 amino acids. Trimming shortened V by 1 base and J by 5 bases, and 12 bases separated the two germline ends. In germline, CDR1 is MNHNS, CDR2 SASEGT. CDR3 sequence reads: CASSEGQGFHEQYF. Written as DNA, the CDR3 is TGTGCCAGCAGTGAAGGTCAGGGATTCCACGAGCAGTACTTC.

The chain couples TRBV28 to TRBJ2-1; 9 positions match TRBD1. Germline V CDR1 and CDR2: MDHEN, SYDVKM. This CDR3 is 12 amino acids long. The V gene end was trimmed by 8 bases and the J gene end by 16 bases; junction bases not matched to a gene: 12. The CDR3 coding sequence is TGTGCCAGCCGAAAAAACGGGGACAGGGCTTTCTTC. Its translation is CASRKNGDRAFF. Variable domain in full (rest from reference TRBV28 and TRBJ2-1): DVKVTQSSRYLVKRTGEKVFLECVQDMDHENMFWYRQDPGLGLRLIYFSYDVKMKEKGDIPEGYSVSREKKERFSLILESASTNQTSMYLCASRKNGDRAFFGPGTRLTVL.

The gene calls are TRBV27 and TRBJ2-2, with 10 bases aligning to TRBD1. The CDR3 is 19 residues long. Germline CDR1 is MNHEY and CDR2 is SMNVEV (reference sequence). The J segment lost 5 bases and the V segment lost 3 bases, leaving 15 bases of the junction unmatched. The CDR3 DNA sequence: TGTGCCAGCAGTTTTGCTTCGAGGACAGGGGGTCGAAGGACCGGGGAGCTGTTTTTT. It specifies CASSFASRTGGRRTGELFF.

The J gene is TRBJ2-2, the V gene TRBV7-9; 14 bases are shared with TRBD2. V lost 5 bases and J lost 4; bases outside the gene matches: 12. This CDR3 has 19 residues. Germline CDR1 reads SEHNR; CDR2 reads FQNEAQ (reference sequence). The CDR3 nucleotides are TGTGCCAGCAGCCCGGGGACTAGCGGGAGAGGCCCGAGCACCGGGGAGCTGTTTTTT. Translation gives CASSPGTSGRGPSTGELFF.

This chain uses TRBV25-1 with TRBJ1-1, with D maybe TRBD1 (5 bases). Germline CDR1 MGHDK, CDR2 SYGVNS. V lost 4 bases and J 14 bases, leaving 23 bases between the germline ends. The CDR3 is 14 residues long. The CDR3 sequence: CASSGSDSPAGRFF. CDR3 DNA sequence: TGTGCCAGCAGTGGGTCCGACAGCCCCGCAGGCCGATTCTTT.

The chain joins TRBV5-4 to TRBJ2-7; TRBD2 matches 8 bases. CDR1 is SGHNT and CDR2 is YYREEE in the germline V gene (reference sequence). The CDR3 has 17 residues. J gave up 4 bases and V 0 bases, and 12 bases lay outside the gene matches. The CDR3, as DNA: TGTGCCAGCAGCTTGGCCTTCGCCGGCGGGAGGATTTACGAGCAGTACTTC. Its protein is CASSLAFAGGRIYEQYF.